The T cell receptor (beta chain) under discussion was sequenced for a study of blood T cells in healthy people across ages. With a J-beta primer mix and a sample-barcoded 5' primer, a second PCR ran about 7 to 11 cycles. A single record per CDR3 protein comes from TCRdb applying MiXCR to the 5' RACE reads. The sample shows fewer than 800,000 distinct CDR3 sequences, around 49% of them seen only once. The J segment lost 4 bases and the V segment lost 1 base, leaving 10 bases of the junction unmatched. CDR3 length: 17 amino acids. The germline V gene has CDR1 MGHDK and CDR2 SYGVNS. The chain uses TRBV25-1 and TRBJ2-1, with 7 bases that match TRBD1. The sample consisted of blood. This TCR came from an older woman in good health. The CDR3 DNA sequence: TGTGCCAGCAGTGAATCTCGTGGGACAGAATTTTACAATGAGCAGTTCTTC. It is translated as CASSESRGTEFYNEQFF.